This T cell receptor (beta chain) was found in a study of Graves' ophthalmopathy and Graves' hyperthyroidism. Per germline, CDR1 LGHNA and CDR2 YNFKEQ. The CDR3 has 18 amino acids. As concerns this clonotype: Its antigen is not known. The junction departs from the called germline gene at one end, perhaps through a read error.

A duration under 3 months, NOSPECS ≥4, CAS ≥3 and moderate-to-severe activity characterized the donors with ophthalmopathy. Clinical symptoms, serum thyroxine, TRAb, thyroid ultrasound and orbital computed tomography formed the basis of diagnosis. Study results and limitations: A roughly 83% specificity and about 90% sensitivity were achieved by a 13-signature model that separated ophthalmopathy from stable hyperthyroidism. Also, most clonotypes expanded in the thyroid above 0.001 frequency appeared in blood.

RNA transcripts were the template, and TCR beta CDR3 regions were amplified from them. Second-round multiplex PCR followed a first-round RT-PCR using HTBI primers. Via MiXCR, TCRdb re-called the multiplex PCR reads, giving one row per CDR3 protein. The data contain some 750,000 distinct CDR3 sequences, roughly 41% of them seen just once; the ten biggest clones take up about 40%. The chain recombines TRBV4-2 with TRBJ2-7; possible D gene TRBD2, 6 bases. The origin of this receptor is an adult man with Graves' ophthalmopathy. Sequences were obtained from peripheral blood. CDR3 loop: CASSPRRLAEEFPYEQCF. The CDR3 coding sequence is TGTGCCAGCAGCCCCAGGAGATTAGCGGAGGAGTTTCCCTACGAGCAGTGCTTC.